This entry describes one T cell receptor (beta chain). The ends lost 2 bases at V and 9 bases at J; junction bases unmatched: 6. The CDR3 has 14 amino acids. Per germline, CDR1 SGHTA and CDR2 FQGNSA. These data are taken from a study of response to subunit inactivated influenza vaccine. MiXCR was run by TCRdb on the RT-PCR reads, yielding one entry per CDR3 protein. In the table there are more than 600,000 distinct CDR3 sequences, approximately 18% of which are singletons. This receptor was obtained from a man aged 50 to 59 who received an inactivated influenza vaccine. The sequences come from PBMCs from blood, collected roughly 5 days after vaccination. V is TRBV7-2 and J is TRBJ2-1; 8 bases match TRBD2. The CDR3 sequence is CASSLIVAGIEQFF. The CDR3 bases are TGTGCCAGCAGCTTAATCGTAGCGGGAATTGAGCAGTTCTTC.